The source of this T cell receptor beta chain is a study of blood T cell repertoires in COVID-19. Study-wide context: Researchers got acute and convalescent COVID-19 samples from the United States, Italy and Spain. T cells, B-cell-depleted T cells, or PBMCs supplied cDNA or gDNA.

Germline assignment: CDR1 MNHEY and CDR2 SVGAGI. The CDR3 has 14 residues. The V and J ends lost 7 bases and 9 bases, in that order; junction bases with no gene match: 10. In the authors' methods: Reference gene primer amplification in the assay estimated nucleated cell counts. Some clones are missing from TCRdb's copy, which holds only in-frame ones; the method was immunoSEQ multiplex PCR. D and trimming were read from the DNA, whereas the V and J calls and clone size are those reported in that table. In the table there are fewer than 200,000 clones, about 87% of which are singletons. Patients from Seattle were sampled longitudinally, starting during active infection.

The origin of this receptor is a woman aged 70-85 years with COVID-19, enrolled during active disease. The chain employs TRBV6-5 and TRBJ2-1; 9 nucleotides agree with TRBD1. The specimen was peripheral blood. The DNA of the CDR3 is TGTGCCAGCACGGGCGGACAGGGGTTAAGTGAGCAGTTCTTC. Amino acids: CASTGGQGLSEQFF.